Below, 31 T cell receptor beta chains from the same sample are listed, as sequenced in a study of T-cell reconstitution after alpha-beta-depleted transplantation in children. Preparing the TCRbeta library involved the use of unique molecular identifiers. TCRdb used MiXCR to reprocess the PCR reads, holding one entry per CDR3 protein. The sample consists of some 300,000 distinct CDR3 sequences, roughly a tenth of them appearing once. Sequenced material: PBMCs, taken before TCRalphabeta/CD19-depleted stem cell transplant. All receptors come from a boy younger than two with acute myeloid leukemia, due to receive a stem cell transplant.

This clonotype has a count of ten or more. The CDR3 bases are TGTGCCAGCAGCGCCGTCAAGTCCCGGACAGGGGTTATCGAATACGAGCAGTACTTC. Protein: CASSAVKSRTGVIEYEQYF. The gene calls are TRBV6-4 and TRBJ2-7; 9 bases map to TRBD1. Germline V CDR1 and CDR2: MRHNA, SNTAGT. The CDR3 covers 19 residues. Losses at the gene ends were 6 bases for V and 4 bases for J; bases not matched to a gene: 22.

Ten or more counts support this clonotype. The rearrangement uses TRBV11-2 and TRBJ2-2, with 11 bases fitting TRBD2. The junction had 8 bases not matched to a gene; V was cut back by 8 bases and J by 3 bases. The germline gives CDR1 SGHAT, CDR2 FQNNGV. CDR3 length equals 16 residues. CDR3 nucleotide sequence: TGTGCCAGCTCCGGGGGGACTAGCGGATACACCGGGGAGCTGTTTTTT. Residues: CASSGGTSGYTGELFF. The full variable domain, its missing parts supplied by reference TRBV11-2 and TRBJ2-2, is EAGVAQSPRYKIIEKRQSVAFWCNPISGHATLYWYQQILGQGPKLLIQFQNNGVVDDSQLPKDRFSAERLKGVDSTLKIQPAKLEDSAVYLCASSGGTSGYTGELFFGEGSRLTVL.

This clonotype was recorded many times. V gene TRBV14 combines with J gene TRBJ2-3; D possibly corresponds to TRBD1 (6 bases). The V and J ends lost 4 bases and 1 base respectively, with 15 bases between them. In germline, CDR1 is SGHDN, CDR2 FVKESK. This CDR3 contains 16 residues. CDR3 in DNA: TGTGCCAGCAGCCCAGGATCTTACAGGGGCACAGATACGCAGTATTTT. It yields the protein CASSPGSYRGTDTQYF.

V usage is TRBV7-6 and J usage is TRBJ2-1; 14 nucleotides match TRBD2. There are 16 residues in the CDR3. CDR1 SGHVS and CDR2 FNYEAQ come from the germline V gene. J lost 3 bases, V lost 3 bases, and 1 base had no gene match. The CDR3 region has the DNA TGTGCCAGCAGCTTGGGACTAGCGGGAGTCTACAATGAGCAGTTCTTC. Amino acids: CASSLGLAGVYNEQFF.

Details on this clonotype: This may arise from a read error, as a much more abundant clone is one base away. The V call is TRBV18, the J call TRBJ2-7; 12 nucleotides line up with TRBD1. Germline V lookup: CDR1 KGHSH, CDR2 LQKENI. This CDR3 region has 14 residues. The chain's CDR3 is CASSGTGGSYEQHF. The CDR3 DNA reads TGTGCCAGCTCAGGGACAGGGGGCTCCTACGAGCAGCACTTC.

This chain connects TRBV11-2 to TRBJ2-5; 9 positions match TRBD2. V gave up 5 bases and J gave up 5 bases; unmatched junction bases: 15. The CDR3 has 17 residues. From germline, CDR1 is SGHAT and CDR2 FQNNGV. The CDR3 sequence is CASSQAPRRGGPETQYF. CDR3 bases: TGTGCCAGCAGCCAGGCCCCCAGGCGGGGGGGCCCGGAGACCCAGTACTTC.

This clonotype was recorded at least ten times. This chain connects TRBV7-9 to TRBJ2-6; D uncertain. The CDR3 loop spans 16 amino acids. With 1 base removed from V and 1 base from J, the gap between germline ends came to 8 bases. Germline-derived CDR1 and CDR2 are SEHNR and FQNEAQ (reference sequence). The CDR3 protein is CASSLVLGSGANVLTF. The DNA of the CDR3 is TGTGCCAGCAGCTTAGTTCTAGGATCTGGGGCCAACGTCCTGACTTTC. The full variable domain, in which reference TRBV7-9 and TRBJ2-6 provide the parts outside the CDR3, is DTGVSQNPRHKITKRGQNVTFRCDPISEHNRLYWYRQTLGQGPEFLTYFQNEAQLEKSRLLSDRFSAERPKGSFSTLEIQRTEQGDSAMYLCASSLVLGSGANVLTFGAGSRLTVL.

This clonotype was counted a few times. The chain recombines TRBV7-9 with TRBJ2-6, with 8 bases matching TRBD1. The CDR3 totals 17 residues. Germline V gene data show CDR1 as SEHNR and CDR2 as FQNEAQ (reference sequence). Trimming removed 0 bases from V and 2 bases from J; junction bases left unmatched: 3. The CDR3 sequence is CASSLASDRAGANVLTF. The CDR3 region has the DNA TGTGCCAGCAGCTTAGCCTCGGACAGGGCTGGGGCCAACGTCCTGACTTTC. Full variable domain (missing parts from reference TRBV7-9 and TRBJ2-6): DTGVSQNPRHKITKRGQNVTFRCDPISEHNRLYWYRQTLGQGPEFLTYFQNEAQLEKSRLLSDRFSAERPKGSFSTLEIQRTEQGDSAMYLCASSLASDRAGANVLTFGAGSRLTVL.

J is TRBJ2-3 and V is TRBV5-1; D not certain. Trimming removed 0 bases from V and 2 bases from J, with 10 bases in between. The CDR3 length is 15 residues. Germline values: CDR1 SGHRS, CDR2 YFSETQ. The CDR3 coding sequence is TGCGCCAGCAGCTTGGGACTCCTACACACAGATACGCAGTATTTT. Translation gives CASSLGLLHTDTQYF.

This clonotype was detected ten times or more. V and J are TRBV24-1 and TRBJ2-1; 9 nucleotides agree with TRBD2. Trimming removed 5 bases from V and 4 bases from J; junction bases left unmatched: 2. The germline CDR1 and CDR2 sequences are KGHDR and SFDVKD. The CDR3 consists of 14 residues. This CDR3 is CATSGTSVYNEQFF. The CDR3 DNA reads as TGTGCCACCAGTGGGACTAGCGTATACAATGAGCAGTTCTTC.

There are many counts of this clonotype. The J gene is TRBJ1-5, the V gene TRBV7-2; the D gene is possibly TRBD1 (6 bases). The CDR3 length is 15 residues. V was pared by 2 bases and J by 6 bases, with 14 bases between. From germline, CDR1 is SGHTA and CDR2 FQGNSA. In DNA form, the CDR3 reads TGTGCCAGCAGCTTACGGGGGGCGCAAGGTCAGCCCCAGCATTTT. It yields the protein CASSLRGAQGQPQHF. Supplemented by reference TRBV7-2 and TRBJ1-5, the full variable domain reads GAGVSQSPSNKVTEKGKDVELRCDPISGHTALYWYRQSLGQGLEFLIYFQGNSAPDKSGLPSDRFSAERTGGSVSTLTIQRTQQEDSAVYLCASSLRGAQGQPQHFGDGTRLSIL.

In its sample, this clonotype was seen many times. This CDR3 reads CASSESRQGGETQYF. CDR3 DNA sequence: TGTGCCAGCAGTGAATCTCGGCAGGGGGGGGAGACCCAGTACTTC. V is TRBV25-1 and J is TRBJ2-5; D possibly matches TRBD1 or TRBD2 (7 bases each). The germline V and J ends were trimmed by 1 base and 5 bases, with 14 bases remaining between them. CDR3 length: 15 amino acids. From germline, CDR1 is MGHDK and CDR2 SYGVNS.

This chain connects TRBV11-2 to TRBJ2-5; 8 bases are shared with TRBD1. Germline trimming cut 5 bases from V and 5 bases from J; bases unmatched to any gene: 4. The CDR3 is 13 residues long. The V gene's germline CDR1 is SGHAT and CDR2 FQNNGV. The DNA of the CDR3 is TGTGCCAGCAGCCAGACAGGGGAGGAGACCCAGTACTTC. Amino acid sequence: CASSQTGEETQYF.

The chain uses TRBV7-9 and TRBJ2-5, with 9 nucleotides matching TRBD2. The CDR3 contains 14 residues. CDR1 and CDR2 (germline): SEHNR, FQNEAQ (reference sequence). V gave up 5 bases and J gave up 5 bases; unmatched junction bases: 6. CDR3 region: CASSHGTSRETQYF. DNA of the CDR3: TGTGCCAGCAGCCACGGGACTAGCAGGGAGACCCAGTACTTC.

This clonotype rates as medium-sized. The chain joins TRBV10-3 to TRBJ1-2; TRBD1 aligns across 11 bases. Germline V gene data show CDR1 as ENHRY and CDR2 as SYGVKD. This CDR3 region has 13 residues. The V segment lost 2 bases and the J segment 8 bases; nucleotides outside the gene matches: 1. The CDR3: CAISERTGGGYTF. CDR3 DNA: TGTGCCATCAGTGAGAGGACAGGGGGCGGCTACACCTTC.

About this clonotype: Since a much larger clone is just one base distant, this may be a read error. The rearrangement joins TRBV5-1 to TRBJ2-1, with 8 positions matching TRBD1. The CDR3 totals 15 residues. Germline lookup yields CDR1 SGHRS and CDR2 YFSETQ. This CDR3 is CASSFRDRISNDQFF. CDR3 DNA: TGCGCCAGCAGCTTTAGGGACAGGATCTCCAATGACCAGTTCTTC. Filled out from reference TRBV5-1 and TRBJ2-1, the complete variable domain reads KAGVTQTPRYLIKTRGQQVTLSCSPISGHRSVSWYQQTPGQGLQFLFEYFSETQRNKGNFPGRFSGRQFSNSRSEMNVSTLELGDSALYLCASSFRDRISNDQFFGPGTRLTVL.

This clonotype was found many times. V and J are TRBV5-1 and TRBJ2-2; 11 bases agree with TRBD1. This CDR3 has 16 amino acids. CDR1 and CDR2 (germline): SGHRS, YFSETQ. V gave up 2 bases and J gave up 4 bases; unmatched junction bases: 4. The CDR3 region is CASSFSGTGGTGELFF. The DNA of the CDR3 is TGCGCCAGCAGCTTTTCCGGGACAGGGGGCACCGGGGAGCTGTTTTTT.

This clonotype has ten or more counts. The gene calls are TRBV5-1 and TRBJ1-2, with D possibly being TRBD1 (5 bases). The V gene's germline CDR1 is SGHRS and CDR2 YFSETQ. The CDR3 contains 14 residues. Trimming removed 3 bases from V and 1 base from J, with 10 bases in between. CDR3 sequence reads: CASSSRGLNYGYTF. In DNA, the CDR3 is TGCGCCAGCAGCTCCCGGGGACTTAACTATGGCTACACCTTC.

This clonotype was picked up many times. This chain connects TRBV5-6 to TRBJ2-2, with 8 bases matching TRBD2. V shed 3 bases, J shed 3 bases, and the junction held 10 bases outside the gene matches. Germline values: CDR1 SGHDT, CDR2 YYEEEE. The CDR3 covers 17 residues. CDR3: CASSSLAVPADTGELFF. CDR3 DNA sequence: TGTGCCAGCAGCTCACTAGCGGTACCGGCGGACACCGGGGAGCTGTTTTTT.

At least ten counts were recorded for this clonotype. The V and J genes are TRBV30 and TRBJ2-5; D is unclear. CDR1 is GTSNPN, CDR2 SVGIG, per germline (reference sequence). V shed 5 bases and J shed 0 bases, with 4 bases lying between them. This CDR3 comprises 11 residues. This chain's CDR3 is CAWADQETQYF. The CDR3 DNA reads TGTGCCTGGGCAGACCAAGAGACCCAGTACTTC.

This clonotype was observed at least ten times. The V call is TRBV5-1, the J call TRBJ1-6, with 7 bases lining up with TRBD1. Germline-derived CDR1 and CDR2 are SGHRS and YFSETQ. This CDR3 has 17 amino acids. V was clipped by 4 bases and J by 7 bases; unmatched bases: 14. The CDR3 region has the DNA TGCGCCAGCAGCCCACTAGGACAGGTCCTTTTGAATTCACCCCTCCACTTT. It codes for CASSPLGQVLLNSPLHF.

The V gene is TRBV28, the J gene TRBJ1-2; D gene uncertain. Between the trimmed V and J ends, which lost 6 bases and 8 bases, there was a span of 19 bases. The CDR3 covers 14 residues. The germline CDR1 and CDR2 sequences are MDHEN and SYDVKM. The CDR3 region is CASRGPERSLGYTF. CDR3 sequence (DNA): TGTGCCAGCAGGGGTCCCGAGAGGAGCCTGGGCTACACCTTC.

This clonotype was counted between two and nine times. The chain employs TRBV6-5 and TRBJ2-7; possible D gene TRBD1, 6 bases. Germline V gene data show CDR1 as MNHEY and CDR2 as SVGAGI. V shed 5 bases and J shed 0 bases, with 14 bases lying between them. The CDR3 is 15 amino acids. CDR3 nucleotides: TGTGCCAGCAGTATACAGGGTCTTAGCTCCTACGAGCAGTACTTC. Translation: CASSIQGLSSYEQYF.

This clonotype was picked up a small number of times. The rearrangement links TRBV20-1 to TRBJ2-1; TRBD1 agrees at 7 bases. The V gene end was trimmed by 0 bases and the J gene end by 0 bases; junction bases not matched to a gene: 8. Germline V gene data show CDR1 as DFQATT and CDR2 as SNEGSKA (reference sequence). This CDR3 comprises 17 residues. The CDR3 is CSARDLGAGGSYNEQFF. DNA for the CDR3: TGCAGTGCTAGAGATCTTGGGGCAGGGGGCTCCTACAATGAGCAGTTCTTC.

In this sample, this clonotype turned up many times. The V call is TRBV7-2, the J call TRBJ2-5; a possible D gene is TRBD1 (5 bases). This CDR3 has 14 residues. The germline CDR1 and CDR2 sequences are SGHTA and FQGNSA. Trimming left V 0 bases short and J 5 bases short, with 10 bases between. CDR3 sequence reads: CASSLAAPGETQYF. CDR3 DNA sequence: TGTGCCAGCAGCTTAGCGGCCCCAGGGGAGACCCAGTACTTC.

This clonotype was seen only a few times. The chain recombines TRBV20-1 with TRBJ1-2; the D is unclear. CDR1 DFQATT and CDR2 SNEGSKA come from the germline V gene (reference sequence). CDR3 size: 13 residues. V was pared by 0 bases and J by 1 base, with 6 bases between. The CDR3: CSARDRVNYGYTF. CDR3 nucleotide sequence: TGCAGTGCTAGAGATCGAGTTAACTATGGCTACACCTTC.

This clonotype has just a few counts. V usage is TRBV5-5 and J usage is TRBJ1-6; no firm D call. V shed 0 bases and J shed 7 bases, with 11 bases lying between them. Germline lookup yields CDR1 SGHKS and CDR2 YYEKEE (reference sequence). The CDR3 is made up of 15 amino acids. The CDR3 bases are TGTGCCAGCAGCTTGGATGGTTTCAACAATTCACCCCTCCACTTT. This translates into CASSLDGFNNSPLHF.

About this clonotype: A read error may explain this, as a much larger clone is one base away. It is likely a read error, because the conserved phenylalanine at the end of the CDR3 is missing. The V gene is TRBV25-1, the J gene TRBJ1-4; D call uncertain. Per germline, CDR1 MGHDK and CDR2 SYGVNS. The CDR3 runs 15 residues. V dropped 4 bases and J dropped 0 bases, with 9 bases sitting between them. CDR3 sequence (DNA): TGTGCCAGCAGTGGCCCTGGAGCAACTAATGAAAAACTGTTTTGT. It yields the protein CASSGPGATNEKLFC.

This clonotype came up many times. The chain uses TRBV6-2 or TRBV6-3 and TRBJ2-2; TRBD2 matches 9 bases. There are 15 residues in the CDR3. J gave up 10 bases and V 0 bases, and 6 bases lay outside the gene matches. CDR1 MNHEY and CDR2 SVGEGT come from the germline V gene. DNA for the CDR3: TGTGCCAGCAGTTACTCGGGTAGCGGGGGATTGGAGCTGTTTTTT. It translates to CASSYSGSGGLELFF.

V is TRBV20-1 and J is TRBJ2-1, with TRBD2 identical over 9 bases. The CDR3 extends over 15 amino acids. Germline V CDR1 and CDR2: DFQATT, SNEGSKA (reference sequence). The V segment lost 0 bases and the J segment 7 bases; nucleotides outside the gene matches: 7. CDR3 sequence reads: CSARDGAGGRNEQFF. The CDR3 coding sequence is TGCAGTGCTAGAGATGGGGCGGGGGGGCGTAATGAGCAGTTCTTC.

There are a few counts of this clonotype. The DNA for the CDR3 is TGTGCCAGCAGTTTATATCCCGACAGTCCGGACTACGAGCAGTACTTC. Its protein product is CASSLYPDSPDYEQYF. This chain connects TRBV12-3 or TRBV12-4 to TRBJ2-7, with D possibly TRBD1 on 5 matching bases. Trimming removed 2 bases at V and 3 bases at J, with 17 bases between. This CDR3 is built from 16 residues.